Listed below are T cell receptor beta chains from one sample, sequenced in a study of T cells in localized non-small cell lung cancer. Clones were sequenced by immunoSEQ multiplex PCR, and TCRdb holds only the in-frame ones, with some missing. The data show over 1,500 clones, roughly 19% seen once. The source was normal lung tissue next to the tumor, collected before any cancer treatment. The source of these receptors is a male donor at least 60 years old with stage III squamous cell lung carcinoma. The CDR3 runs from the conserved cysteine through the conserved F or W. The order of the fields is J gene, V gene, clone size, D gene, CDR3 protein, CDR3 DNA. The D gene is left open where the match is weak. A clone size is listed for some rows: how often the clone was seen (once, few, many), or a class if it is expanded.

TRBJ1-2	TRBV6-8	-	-	CASSNSGARGYTF	TGTGCCAGCAGTAATTCAGGGGCACGGGGCTACACCTTC
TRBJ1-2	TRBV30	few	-	CAGQNTGQRYGYTF	TGTGCCGGACAAAACACGGGCCAGCGCTATGGCTACACCTTC
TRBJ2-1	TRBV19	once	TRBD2	CASSPRTSGDRFF	TGTGCCAGTAGTCCACGGACTAGCGGGGATCGTTTCTTC
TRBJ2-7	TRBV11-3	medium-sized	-	CASEEIGLAKYEQYF	TGTGCCAGCGAAGAAATTGGGCTAGCGAAATACGAGCAGTACTTC
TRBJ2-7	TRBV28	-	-	CASSLVGNEQYF	TGTGCCAGCAGTTTAGTGGGAAACGAGCAGTACTTC
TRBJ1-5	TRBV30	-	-	CAWSTDSNQPQHF	TGTGCCTGGAGTACGGATAGCAATCAGCCCCAGCATTTT
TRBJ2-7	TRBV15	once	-	CATSRTGGTYEQYF	TGTGCCACCAGCAGGACAGGAGGCACCTACGAGCAGTACTTC
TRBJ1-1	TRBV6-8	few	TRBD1	CASRRDRATEAFF	TGTGCCAGCAGACGTGACAGGGCCACTGAAGCTTTCTTT
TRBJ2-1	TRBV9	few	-	CASSESSGNNEQFF	TGTGCCAGCAGTGAATCCTCGGGAAACAATGAGCAGTTCTTC
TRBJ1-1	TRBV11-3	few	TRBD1	CASRRQGENTEAFF	TGTGCCAGCAGACGACAGGGGGAGAACACTGAAGCTTTCTTT
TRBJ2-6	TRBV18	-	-	CASSTIGEHLQSRANVLTF	TGTGCCAGCTCAACAATCGGGGAACATTTACAAAGTCGGGCCAACGTCCTGACTTTC
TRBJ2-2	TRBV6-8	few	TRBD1	CASSSDRVGTGELFF	TGTGCCAGCAGTTCGGACAGGGTGGGCACCGGGGAGCTGTTTTTT
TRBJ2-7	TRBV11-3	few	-	CASSLSDESYEQYF	TGTGCCAGCAGCTTATCGGACGAGTCCTACGAGCAGTACTTC
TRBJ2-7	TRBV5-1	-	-	CASSSSGAPMSEQYF	TGCGCCAGCAGCTCCTCGGGGGCCCCCATGTCCGAGCAGTACTTC
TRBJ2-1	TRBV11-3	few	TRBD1	CASSLVGTGGEQFF	TGTGCCAGCAGCTTAGTAGGGACAGGGGGCGAGCAGTTCTTC
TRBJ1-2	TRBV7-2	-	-	CASSSLAKGGYTF	TGTGCCAGCAGCTCTTTAGCCAAAGGCGGCTACACCTTC
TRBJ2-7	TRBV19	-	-	CASSQESSSYEQYF	TGTGCCAGTAGTCAGGAGTCCAGCTCCTACGAGCAGTACTTC
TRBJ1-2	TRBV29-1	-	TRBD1	CSVGGTGEGYTF	TGCAGCGTTGGGGGGACAGGGGAAGGCTACACCTTC
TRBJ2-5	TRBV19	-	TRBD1	CASSIDGQGASETQYF	TGTGCCAGTAGTATCGATGGGCAGGGGGCATCGGAGACCCAGTACTTC
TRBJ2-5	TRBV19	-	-	CASSTGTAMWETQYF	TGTGCCAGTAGTACCGGGACGGCGATGTGGGAGACCCAGTACTTC
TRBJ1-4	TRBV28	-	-	CASSLFAGGGENGLFF	TGTGCCAGCAGTTTATTTGCAGGTGGTGGGGAAAATGGACTGTTTTTT
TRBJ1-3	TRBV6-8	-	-	CASRPDRTGLSGNTIYF	TGTGCCAGCAGGCCAGACCGAACTGGGCTTTCTGGAAACACCATATATTTT